The 22 T cell receptor beta chains in this list originate from one sample, sequenced in a study of CD8 T cells in ankylosing spondylitis. TCRdb re-called the 5' RACE reads through MiXCR, storing one row per CDR3 protein. The sample contains about 220,000 distinct CDR3 sequences, 7% to 8% of which appear only once. Their cognate antigens are unknown. General study findings and limits: There was a TCR beta motif, made of several highly homologous variants, that appeared characteristic of ankylosing spondylitis blood.

The material sequenced was blood, either unsorted or a sorted T cell fraction (not recorded which). All receptors come from a male donor with ankylosing spondylitis.

This clonotype turned up a few times. The chain recombines TRBV28 with TRBJ2-7; 8 nucleotides agree with TRBD1. Germline V gene sequence: CDR1 MDHEN, CDR2 SYDVKM. V was pared by 4 bases and J by 7 bases, with 6 bases of the junction left unmatched. CDR3 length equals 13 residues. The CDR3 DNA sequence: TGTGCCAGCAGTTCCTCCGACAGGGGTGAGCAGTACTTC. It encodes CASSSSDRGEQYF.

This clonotype was seen repeatedly, ten times or more. This chain links TRBV6-2 or TRBV6-3 with TRBJ1-2; perhaps TRBD1 as D (6 bases). Trimming removed 6 bases at V and 3 bases at J, with 20 bases between. CDR1 is MNHEY, CDR2 SVGEGT, per germline. The CDR3 is 16 residues long. DNA for the CDR3: TGTGCCAGCAGGAAATTCCCCGGGGGCCCGGACTATGGCTACACCTTC. Its translation is CASRKFPGGPDYGYTF.

This clonotype was found a few times. The rearrangement links TRBV7-6 to TRBJ2-1, with D uncertain. Germline CDR1 and CDR2: SGHVS and FNYEAQ. V was shortened by 0 bases and J by 3 bases, with 15 bases between the two germline ends. This CDR3 is 17 amino acids long. The CDR3, as DNA: TGTGCCAGCAGCTTAGCTGAGAACAGAGGATTCTACAATGAGCAGTTCTTC. It specifies CASSLAENRGFYNEQFF.

A few counts support this clonotype. The chain links TRBV2 to TRBJ1-5, with TRBD1 as a possible D gene (5 bases). There are 15 residues in the CDR3. From germline, CDR1 is SNHLY and CDR2 FYNNEI. V lost 3 bases and J lost 0, with 9 bases in between. CDR3 in amino acids: CASSDWGVSNQPQHF. CDR3 DNA: TGTGCCAGCAGTGATTGGGGGGTTAGCAATCAGCCCCAGCATTTT.

The V and J genes are TRBV6-2 or TRBV6-3 and TRBJ2-7; possibly TRBD2 for D (5 bases). Per germline, CDR1 MNHEY and CDR2 SVGEGT. The length of the CDR3 is 15 residues. V shed 3 bases and J shed 1 base, with 13 bases lying between them. The CDR3 nucleotides read TGTGCCAGCAGTTATCAGCGCGGGCTTTCCTACGAGCAGTACTTC. Translation gives CASSYQRGLSYEQYF.

In this sample, this clonotype turned up many times. This sequence joins TRBV14 and TRBJ2-1, with D perhaps TRBD1 (5 bases). Trimming stripped 5 bases from V and 6 bases from J, with 8 bases between. The germline gives CDR1 SGHDN, CDR2 FVKESK. The CDR3 length is 12 residues. The CDR3 protein is CASSNQGNEQFF. The CDR3 DNA is TGTGCCAGCAGCAACCAGGGCAATGAGCAGTTCTTC.

This rearrangement joins TRBV4-3 to TRBJ1-4; D is unclear. The CDR3 has 16 amino acids. CDR1 and CDR2 from the germline V gene are LGHNA and YSLEER. Trimming took 1 base from V and 4 from J, leaving 13 bases between them. CDR3 amino acids: CASSQGATALNEKLFF. The CDR3 coding sequence is TGCGCCAGCAGCCAAGGAGCCACCGCACTTAATGAAAAACTGTTTTTT.

This clonotype was counted a few times. The chain recombines TRBV15 with TRBJ2-2; either TRBD1 or TRBD2 may supply D (5 bases each). CDR1 and CDR2 (germline): LNHNV, YYDKDF (reference sequence). V lost 3 bases, J lost 6 bases, and 8 bases lay in between. The CDR3 has 13 residues. The CDR3 nucleotides are TGTGCCACCAGCAGTAGAGGGGCCGGGGAGCTGTTTTTT. This sequence encodes CATSSRGAGELFF.

The sample holds many counts of this clonotype. This chain links TRBV7-8 with TRBJ2-1; 8 nucleotides align to TRBD2. The CDR3 spans 14 residues. V was clipped by 1 base and J by 5 bases; unmatched bases: 1. Germline lookup yields CDR1 SGHVS and CDR2 FQNEAQ. The CDR3 loop is CASSLDGRDNEQFF. CDR3 in DNA: TGTGCCAGCAGCTTAGACGGGAGGGACAATGAGCAGTTCTTC.

This clonotype was recorded many times. The gene calls are TRBV28 and TRBJ1-1, with 7 nucleotides matching TRBD1. Trimming at V came to 1 base and at J to 7 bases, leaving 6 bases not matched to a gene. Germline V gives CDR1 MDHEN, CDR2 SYDVKM. The CDR3 runs 14 residues. CDR3 loop: CASSLSLGQVEAFF. The CDR3 DNA reads as TGTGCCAGCAGTTTATCCCTAGGACAGGTTGAAGCTTTCTTT.

This sequence joins TRBV30 and TRBJ1-1; D not resolved. Germline V CDR1 and CDR2: GTSNPN, SVGIG (reference sequence). Trimming took 1 base from V and 6 from J, leaving 15 bases between them. The CDR3 runs 14 residues. DNA of the CDR3: TGTGCCTGGAGTGAGAAGGATACCGGACCTGAAGCTTTCTTT. It specifies CAWSEKDTGPEAFF.

This clonotype was seen at least ten times. V gene TRBV4-3 combines with J gene TRBJ2-1, with D uncertain. In germline, CDR1 is LGHNA, CDR2 YSLEER. This CDR3 has 13 residues. Trimming left V 3 bases short and J 8 bases short, with 11 bases between. In DNA, the CDR3 is TGCGCCAGCAGCCACGGCTTAAGCGATGAGCAGTTCTTC. Amino acids: CASSHGLSDEQFF.

This clonotype was detected ten times or more. The V call is TRBV10-3, the J call TRBJ2-7, with D uncertain. Germline CDR1 is ENHRY and CDR2 is SYGVKD. CDR3 size: 16 residues. V was cut by 4 bases and J by 2 bases, with 18 bases left in between. The CDR3 protein is CAISVEIGDPTYEQYF. The CDR3 DNA reads TGTGCCATCAGTGTAGAAATCGGAGACCCTACCTACGAGCAGTACTTC.

The chain is built from TRBV4-3 and TRBJ2-3; 10 nucleotides match TRBD1. This CDR3 region has 16 residues. CDR1 and CDR2 from the germline V gene are LGHNA and YSLEER. V lost 1 base to trimming and J lost 3 bases; unmatched junction nucleotides: 4. The CDR3 loop reads CASSQGTGQGTDTQYF. The DNA of the CDR3 is TGCGCCAGCAGCCAAGGGACGGGACAGGGGACAGATACGCAGTATTTT.

This clonotype was seen ten or more times. The gene calls are TRBV24-1 and TRBJ2-1; TRBD2 aligns across 8 bases. The CDR3 runs to 16 residues. The junction had 9 bases not matched to a gene; V was cut back by 4 bases and J by 5 bases. The germline V gene encodes CDR1 KGHDR and CDR2 SFDVKD. The DNA of the CDR3 is TGTGCCACCAGTGACCCAAAGCGGGAGCTGGACAATGAGCAGTTCTTC. The encoded protein is CATSDPKRELDNEQFF.

The gene calls are TRBV27 and TRBJ2-1; TRBD1 agrees at 8 bases. Per germline, CDR1 MNHEY and CDR2 SMNVEV (reference sequence). The CDR3 has 14 residues. After removal of 4 bases from V and 6 bases from J, the junction contained 5 bases not matched to a gene. CDR3 DNA: TGTGCCAGCAGTTCTCGGGGGACAGGCAATGAGCAGTTCTTC. This sequence encodes CASSSRGTGNEQFF.

This clonotype has a count of ten or more. V gene TRBV27 combines with J gene TRBJ2-5; 9 bases line up with TRBD2. The ends lost 6 bases at V and 6 bases at J; junction bases unmatched: 8. Germline values: CDR1 MNHEY, CDR2 SMNVEV (reference sequence). CDR3 length equals 14 residues. This chain's CDR3 is CASSRGGGLKTQYF. For the CDR3, the DNA is TGTGCCAGCAGCCGCGGGGGGGGGTTGAAGACCCAGTACTTC.

This clonotype was found many times. The chain carries TRBV4-2 and TRBJ1-1, with D unclear. This CDR3 has 13 amino acids. Trimming took off 0 bases at V and 6 bases at J, with 8 bases between the two ends. Germline assignment: CDR1 LGHNA and CDR2 YNFKEQ. The CDR3 loop reads CASSQDTAAEAFF. In DNA, the CDR3 is TGTGCCAGCAGCCAAGATACAGCGGCTGAAGCTTTCTTT.

Ten or more counts support this clonotype. This rearrangement joins TRBV7-2 to TRBJ1-2; D uncertain. The germline V gene encodes CDR1 SGHTA and CDR2 FQGNSA. The V end lost 3 bases, the J end lost 0 bases, and 11 bases lay between the germline ends. The CDR3 contains 15 residues. CDR3 loop: CASSFGSTSNYGYTF. The CDR3 DNA follows: TGTGCCAGCAGCTTCGGGAGTACTTCTAACTATGGCTACACCTTC. The full variable domain, with the rest looked up from reference TRBV7-2 and TRBJ1-2, is GAGVSQSPSNKVTEKGKDVELRCDPISGHTALYWYRQSLGQGLEFLIYFQGNSAPDKSGLPSDRFSAERTGGSVSTLTIQRTQQEDSAVYLCASSFGSTSNYGYTFGSGTRLTVV.

At least ten counts were recorded for this clonotype. The chain joins TRBV20-1 to TRBJ1-1; D call uncertain. The V end was cut by 0 bases, the J end by 0 bases, with 5 bases between. Germline CDR1 DFQATT, CDR2 SNEGSKA (reference sequence). This CDR3 spans 13 amino acids. The CDR3 sequence: CSARETLNTEAFF. As DNA, the CDR3 is TGCAGTGCTAGAGAGACACTGAACACTGAAGCTTTCTTT.

The rearrangement links TRBV5-5 to TRBJ2-7; possibly TRBD2 for D (6 bases). CDR3 length: 13 residues. Trimming cost V 5 bases and J 5 bases, with 14 bases left between them. Per the germline V gene, CDR1 is SGHKS and CDR2 is YYEKEE (reference sequence). This chain's CDR3 is CASRGGKLNEQYF. The CDR3 DNA is TGTGCCAGCAGGGGCGGGAAGCTGAACGAGCAGTACTTC.

In this sample, this clonotype turned up many times. The chain couples TRBV7-9 to TRBJ2-1; 7 bases line up with TRBD2. The V gene end was trimmed by 5 bases and the J gene end by 0 bases; junction bases not matched to a gene: 10. CDR3 length equals 17 residues. Germline V lookup: CDR1 SEHNR, CDR2 FQNEAQ (reference sequence). CDR3: CASSPPSPGGSYNEQFF. The CDR3 DNA sequence: TGTGCCAGCAGCCCCCCAAGTCCGGGGGGCTCCTACAATGAGCAGTTCTTC.